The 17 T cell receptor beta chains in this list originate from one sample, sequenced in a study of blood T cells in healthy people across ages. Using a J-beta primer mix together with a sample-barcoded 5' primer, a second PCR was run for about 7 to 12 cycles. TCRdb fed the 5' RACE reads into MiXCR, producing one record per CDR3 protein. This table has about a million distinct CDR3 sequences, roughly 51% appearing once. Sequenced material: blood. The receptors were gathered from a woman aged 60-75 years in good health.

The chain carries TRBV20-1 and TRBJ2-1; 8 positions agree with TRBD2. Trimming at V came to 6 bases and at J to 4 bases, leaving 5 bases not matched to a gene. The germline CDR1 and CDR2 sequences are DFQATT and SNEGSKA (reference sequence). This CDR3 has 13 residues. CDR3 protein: CSAPSGFYNEQFF. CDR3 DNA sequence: TGCAGTGCCCCTAGCGGGTTTTACAATGAGCAGTTCTTC.

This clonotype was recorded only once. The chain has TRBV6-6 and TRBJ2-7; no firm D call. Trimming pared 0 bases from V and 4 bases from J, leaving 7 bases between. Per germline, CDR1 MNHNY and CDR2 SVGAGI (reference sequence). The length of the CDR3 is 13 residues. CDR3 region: CASSYSGQYEQYF. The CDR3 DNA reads TGTGCCAGCAGTTACTCGGGTCAATACGAGCAGTACTTC.

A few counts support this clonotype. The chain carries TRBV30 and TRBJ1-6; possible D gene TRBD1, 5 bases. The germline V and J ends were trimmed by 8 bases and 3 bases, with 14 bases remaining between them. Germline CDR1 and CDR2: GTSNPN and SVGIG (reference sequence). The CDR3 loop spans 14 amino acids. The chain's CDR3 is CAGGLGFYNSPLHF. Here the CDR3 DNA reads TGTGCCGGGGGTCTCGGGTTCTATAATTCACCCCTCCACTTT.

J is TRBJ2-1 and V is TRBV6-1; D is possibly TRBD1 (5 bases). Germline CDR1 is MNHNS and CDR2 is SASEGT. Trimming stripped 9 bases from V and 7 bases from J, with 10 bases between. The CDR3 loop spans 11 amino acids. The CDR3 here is CARIRGNEQFF. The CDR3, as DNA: TGTGCCAGGATAAGGGGTAATGAGCAGTTCTTC.

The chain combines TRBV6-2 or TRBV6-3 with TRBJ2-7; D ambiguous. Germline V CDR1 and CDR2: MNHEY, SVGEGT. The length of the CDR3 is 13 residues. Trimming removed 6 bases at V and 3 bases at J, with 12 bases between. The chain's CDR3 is CASSRGSLYEQYF. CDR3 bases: TGTGCCAGCAGCCGAGGTTCCCTCTACGAGCAGTACTTC.

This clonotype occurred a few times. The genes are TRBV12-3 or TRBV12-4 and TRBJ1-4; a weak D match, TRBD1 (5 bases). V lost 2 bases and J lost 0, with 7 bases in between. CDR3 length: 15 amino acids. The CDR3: CASSLRQSTNEKLFF. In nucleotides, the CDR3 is TGTGCCAGCAGTTTACGACAGTCAACTAATGAAAAACTGTTTTTT.

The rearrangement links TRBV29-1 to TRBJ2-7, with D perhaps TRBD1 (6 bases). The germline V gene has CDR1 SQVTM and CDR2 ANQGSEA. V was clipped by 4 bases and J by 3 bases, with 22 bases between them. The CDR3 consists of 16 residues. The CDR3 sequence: CSVGTRQGPVVYEQYF. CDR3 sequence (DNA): TGCAGCGTTGGGACGCGTCAGGGGCCCGTTGTCTACGAGCAGTACTTC.

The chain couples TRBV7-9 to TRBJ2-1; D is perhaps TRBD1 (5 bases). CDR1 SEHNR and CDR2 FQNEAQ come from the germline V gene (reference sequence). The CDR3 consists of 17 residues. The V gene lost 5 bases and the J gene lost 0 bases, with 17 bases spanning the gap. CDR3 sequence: CASSPKVAGISYNEQFF. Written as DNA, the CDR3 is TGTGCCAGCAGCCCAAAGGTCGCAGGGATCTCCTACAATGAGCAGTTCTTC.

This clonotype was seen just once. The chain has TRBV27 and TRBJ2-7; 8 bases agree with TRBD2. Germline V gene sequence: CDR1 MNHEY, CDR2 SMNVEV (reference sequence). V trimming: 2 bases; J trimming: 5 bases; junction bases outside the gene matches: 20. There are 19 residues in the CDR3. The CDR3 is CASSLRPWVTSGRGDEQYF. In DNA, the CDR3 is TGTGCCAGCAGTTTAAGGCCCTGGGTAACGAGCGGGAGAGGGGACGAGCAGTACTTC.

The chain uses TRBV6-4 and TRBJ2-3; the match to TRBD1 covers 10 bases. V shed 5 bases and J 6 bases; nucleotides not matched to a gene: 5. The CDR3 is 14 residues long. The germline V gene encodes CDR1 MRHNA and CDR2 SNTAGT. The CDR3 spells CASSPGQGFDTQYF. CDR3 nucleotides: TGTGCCAGCAGTCCGGGACAGGGGTTTGATACGCAGTATTTT.

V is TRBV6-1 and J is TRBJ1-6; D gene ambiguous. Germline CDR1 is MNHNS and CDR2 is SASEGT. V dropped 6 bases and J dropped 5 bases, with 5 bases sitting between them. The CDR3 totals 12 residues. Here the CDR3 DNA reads TGTGCCAGCAGCATGGATAATTCACCCCTCCACTTT. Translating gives CASSMDNSPLHF.

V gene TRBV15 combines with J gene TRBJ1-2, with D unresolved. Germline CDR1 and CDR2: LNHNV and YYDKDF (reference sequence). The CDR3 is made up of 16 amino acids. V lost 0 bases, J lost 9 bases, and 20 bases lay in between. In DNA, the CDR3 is TGTGCCACCAGCAGAGATGCCCCGCGGAGGGCCCGTCGCTACACCTTC. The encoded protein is CATSRDAPRRARRYTF.

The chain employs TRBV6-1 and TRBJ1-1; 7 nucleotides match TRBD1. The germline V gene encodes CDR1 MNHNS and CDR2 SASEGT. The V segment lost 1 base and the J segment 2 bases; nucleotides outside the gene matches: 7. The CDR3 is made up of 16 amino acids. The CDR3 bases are TGTGCCAGCAGTGAAGGCTGGGGACAGCCTAACACTGAAGCTTTCTTT. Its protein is CASSEGWGQPNTEAFF.

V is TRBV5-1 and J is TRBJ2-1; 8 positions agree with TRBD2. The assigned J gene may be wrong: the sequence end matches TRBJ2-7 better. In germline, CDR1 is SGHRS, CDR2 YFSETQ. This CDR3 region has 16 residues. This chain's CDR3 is CASSLAGRGGSYEQYF. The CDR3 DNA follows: TGCGCCAGCAGCTTGGCCGGGAGGGGAGGGTCCTACGAGCAGTACTTC.

The CDR3 nucleotides are TGCGCCAGCAGCTTGCTTACTAGCCTAGATACGCAGTATTTT. Protein product: CASSLLTSLDTQYF. This sequence joins TRBV5-1 and TRBJ2-3; a weak D match, TRBD2 (6 bases). Trimming left V 1 base short and J 5 bases short, with 11 bases between. The CDR3 is 14 residues long. Germline V gene sequence: CDR1 SGHRS, CDR2 YFSETQ.

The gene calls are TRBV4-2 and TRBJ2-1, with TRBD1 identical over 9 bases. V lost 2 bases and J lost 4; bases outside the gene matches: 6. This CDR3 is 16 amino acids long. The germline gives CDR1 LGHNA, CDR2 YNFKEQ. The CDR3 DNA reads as TGTGCCAGCAGCCAACAACAGGGGGCGCCGTACAATGAGCAGTTCTTC. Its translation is CASSQQQGAPYNEQFF.

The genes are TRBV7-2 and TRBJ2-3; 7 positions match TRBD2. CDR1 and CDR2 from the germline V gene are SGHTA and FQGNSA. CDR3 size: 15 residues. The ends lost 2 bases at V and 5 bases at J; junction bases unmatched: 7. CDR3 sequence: CASSLLAGVVDTQYF. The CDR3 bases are TGTGCCAGCAGCTTATTGGCGGGAGTGGTAGATACGCAGTATTTT.